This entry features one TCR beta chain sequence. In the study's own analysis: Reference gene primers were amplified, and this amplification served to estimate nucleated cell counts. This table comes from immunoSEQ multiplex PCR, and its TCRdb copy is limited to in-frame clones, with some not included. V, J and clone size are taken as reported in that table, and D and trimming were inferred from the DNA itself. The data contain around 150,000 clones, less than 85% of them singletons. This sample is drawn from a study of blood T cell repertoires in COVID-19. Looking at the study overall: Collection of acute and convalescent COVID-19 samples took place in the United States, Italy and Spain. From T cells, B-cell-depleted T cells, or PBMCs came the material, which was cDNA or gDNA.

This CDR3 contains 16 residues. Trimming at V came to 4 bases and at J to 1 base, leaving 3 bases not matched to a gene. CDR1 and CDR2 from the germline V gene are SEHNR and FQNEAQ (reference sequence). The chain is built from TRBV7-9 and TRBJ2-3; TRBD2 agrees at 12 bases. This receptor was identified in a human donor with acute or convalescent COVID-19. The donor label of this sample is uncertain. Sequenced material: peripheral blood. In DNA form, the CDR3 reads TGTGCCAGCAGCTCCTGGACTAGCGGGGGCACAGATACGCAGTATTTT. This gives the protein CASSSWTSGGTDTQYF.